These T cell receptor beta chains were read from a single sample in a study of beta chain features in type 1 diabetes. Method: immunoSEQ multiplex PCR; TCRdb's copy keeps in-frame clones and lacks some. In the table there are about 160,000 clones, approximately 8.1% of which are singletons. The sequenced sample was central memory CD4+ T cells from blood. These receptors originate from a man between 18 and 29 years old with type 1 diabetes. Each CDR3 is given without its conserved first and last residue. Each record gives: V gene, CDR3 length, CDR3 protein.

TRBV5-1 11 ASSLWLTDTQY
TRBV9 14 ASSVRGLAGQETQY
TRBV9 15 ASSVARAGGPKDTQY
TRBV10-3 13 AIGTGQPYQETQY
TRBV19 12 ASSTYRYTGELF
TRBV7-2 13 ASSPRWSETDTQY
TRBV4-2 12 ASSPGTGADTQY
TRBV6-5 11 ASSPTSPGELF
TRBV4-2 13 ASSRIGTSGDTQY
TRBV7-8 12 ASSSRDRDHEQY
TRBV7-9 14 ASTEKTGIGPGELF
TRBV28 16 ASNGNPAGGTARDEQY
TRBV7-9 13 ASSFPVSGANVLT
TRBV7-2 10 ASSLYREPPL
TRBV30 10 ACSGGADTQY
TRBV25-1 10 ASSEYQDGYT
TRBV9 12 ASSTQGQGYGYT
TRBV5-5 15 ASSLNGGNGRNYGYT
TRBV29-1 12 SVTRDVGTDTQY
TRBV14 13 ASSQGLAGGYEQF
TRBV28 12 ASHEGRGRNEQF
TRBV18 10 ASSGTNYGYT
TRBV30 11 AWGVGLAVNQY
TRBV27 13 ASVRTGGASYEQY
TRBV21-1 14 ASTGGSGGDYYEQY
TRBV7-2 11 ASSPTTWGPQF
TRBV27 12 ASSRQGDSYEQY
TRBV27 13 ASSFWDRASYEQY
TRBV25-1 12 ASSFIGGAGELF
TRBV28 10 ASSFSRWEQY
TRBV20-1 9 SAPDITKLF
TRBV28 11 ASTERRADEQF
TRBV5-6 12 ASRRDRVNYGYT
TRBV9 13 ASSVGSGSSYEQY
TRBV5-4 12 ASSQVERGNTIY
TRBV30 8 VRRVETQY
TRBV4-1 16 ASSQGFQAKLAKNIQY
TRBV9 13 ASSVAGRGLDEQF
TRBV30 14 AWSRGQLNRDYGYT
TRBV30 12 AWSGRGTQETQY
TRBV27 10 ASSVARGQEF
TRBV29-1 11 SVAGAASYEQY
TRBV23-1 12 ASITSGPYNEQF
TRBV28 11 ASQVGGGDTQY
TRBV18 9 ASSPTGEQY
TRBV27 12 ASSLGGGLGGQY
TRBV9 12 ASSVGWGADTQY
TRBV30 9 AWRGQGGYT
TRBV5-4 13 ASSQQERGGRELF
TRBV5-1 14 ASSSALGGSSETQY
TRBV6-5 11 ASSPFADTEAF
TRBV29-1 14 SVSTDRSGANYGYT
TRBV10-3 12 AISESGGETEAF
TRBV2 12 ASSVAGMGYGYT
TRBV6-6 9 ASRYQGEQF
TRBV19 10 ATRQANSPLH
TRBV5-1 13 ASSSDGQPNREQY
TRBV29-1 11 SVVRQGYNEQF
TRBV19 12 ASSILGVNTEAF